A single sample is the source of the 19 T cell receptor beta chains below, sequenced in a study of neoadjuvant nivolumab and ipilimumab in lung cancer. TCRdb's table, derived via immunoSEQ multiplex PCR, lists solely in-frame clones and lacks some. Here the sample spans about 4,300 clones, roughly 80% being singletons. The sample was adjacent normal lung tissue, taken after neoadjuvant nivolumab, alone or with ipilimumab, at or shortly before surgery. The source of these receptors is an adult with non-small cell lung cancer.

This clone has just one count. The genes are TRBV10-3 and TRBJ2-5; TRBD1 matches 8 bases. Germline V gene data show CDR1 as ENHRY and CDR2 as SYGVKD. Trimming took 5 bases from V and 4 from J; bases not matched to a gene: 9. The CDR3 consists of 15 residues. In nucleotides, the CDR3 is TGTGCCATCAGTCATGGGACAGGTAGGGGAGAGACCCAGTACTTC. Its translation is CAISHGTGRGETQYF.

The chain uses TRBV9 and TRBJ2-1; D remains ambiguous. V shed 0 bases and J shed 5 bases, with 12 bases lying between them. CDR3 length equals 15 residues. Germline loops: CDR1 SGDLS, CDR2 YYNGEE. For the CDR3, the DNA is TGTGCCAGCAGCGTAGGCACTACCCCTAACAATGAGCAGTTCTTC. This gives the protein CASSVGTTPNNEQFF.

This clone ranks as medium-sized. The gene calls are TRBV6-9 and TRBJ1-6; 10 nucleotides match TRBD1. J lost 2 bases, V lost 4 bases, and 14 bases had no gene match. Germline CDR1 reads MNHGY; CDR2 reads SVAAGI. The length of the CDR3 is 20 residues. CDR3 DNA: TGTGCCAGCAGTTCCAAGTCCCGGGACAGGGGTTGGACCTATAATTCACCCCTCCACTTT. Protein product: CASSSKSRDRGWTYNSPLHF.

V gene TRBV7-2 combines with J gene TRBJ2-3; no reliable D call. V lost 2 bases and J lost 0, with 6 bases in between. CDR1 SGHTA and CDR2 FQGNSA come from the germline V gene. CDR3 length: 14 amino acids. The CDR3 coding sequence is TGTGCCAGCAGCTTATTCCCTAGCACAGATACGCAGTATTTT. Translating it yields CASSLFPSTDTQYF.

The V call is TRBV7-9, the J call TRBJ2-5; a weak D match, TRBD1 (5 bases). The CDR3 extends over 14 amino acids. CDR1 is SEHNR and CDR2 is FQNEAQ in the germline V gene (reference sequence). V lost 2 bases, J lost 1 base, and 8 bases lay in between. The CDR3 sequence is CASSLITGQETQYF. For the CDR3, the DNA is TGTGCCAGCAGCTTAATCACAGGCCAAGAGACCCAGTACTTC.

A few counts support this clone. This chain's CDR3 is CASSLALTGTGYTF. In nucleotides, the CDR3 is TGTGCCAGCAGCTTGGCCCTGACAGGGACCGGCTACACCTTC. The J gene is TRBJ1-2, the V gene TRBV5-4, with TRBD1 matching 7 bases. The germline CDR1 and CDR2 sequences are SGHNT and YYREEE (reference sequence). V trimming: 0 bases; J trimming: 8 bases; junction bases outside the gene matches: 7. The CDR3 extends over 14 amino acids.

CDR3 loop: CASGTFGTGEQPQHF. The DNA for the CDR3 is TGTGCCAGCGGGACGTTTGGGACAGGGGAGCAGCCCCAGCATTTT. The V and J genes are TRBV25-1 and TRBJ1-5, with 10 bases fitting TRBD1. Germline CDR1 MGHDK, CDR2 SYGVNS. Losses at the gene ends were 8 bases for V and 7 bases for J; bases not matched to a gene: 11. The CDR3 totals 15 residues.

This rearrangement joins TRBV5-4 to TRBJ1-2; D might be TRBD1 (5 bases). V was shortened by 3 bases and J by 0 bases, with 9 bases between the two germline ends. Germline V gives CDR1 SGHNT, CDR2 YYREEE (reference sequence). The CDR3 loop spans 14 amino acids. CDR3 loop: CASSSGRTNYGYTF. CDR3 DNA: TGTGCCAGCAGCTCGGGACGAACTAACTATGGCTACACCTTC.

The chain has TRBV28 and TRBJ1-2; D might be TRBD1 (6 bases). The CDR3 consists of 17 residues. Trimming removed 2 bases from V and 2 bases from J, with 18 bases in between. Germline CDR1 is MDHEN and CDR2 is SYDVKM. CDR3 loop: CASSLNPGRGGNYGYTF. The CDR3 DNA is TGTGCCAGCAGTTTAAACCCAGGAAGGGGGGGCAACTATGGCTACACCTTC.

The chain employs TRBV10-3 and TRBJ2-5, with TRBD1 matching over 9 bases. Germline loops: CDR1 ENHRY, CDR2 SYGVKD. Trimming at V came to 4 bases and at J to 5 bases, leaving 2 bases not matched to a gene. This CDR3 contains 13 residues. As DNA, the CDR3 is TGTGCCATCAGTGGCGGGACAGGGGAGACCCAGTACTTC. It encodes CAISGGTGETQYF.

The sample holds a few counts of this clone. J is TRBJ1-1 and V is TRBV10-3; no definite D call. V was cut by 2 bases and J by 10 bases, with 8 bases left in between. Germline values: CDR1 ENHRY, CDR2 SYGVKD. The CDR3 has 11 residues. The CDR3 DNA reads as TGTGCCATCAGTGAGAGTCAGCGAGCTTTCTTT. As protein: CAISESQRAFF.

The rearrangement joins TRBV7-2 to TRBJ2-1; TRBD1 is a possible D gene (6 bases). The V gene lost 1 base and the J gene lost 5 bases, with 9 bases spanning the gap. This CDR3 contains 14 residues. Germline V CDR1 and CDR2: SGHTA, FQGNSA. CDR3 sequence: CASSLVRTDNEQFF. The CDR3 DNA is TGTGCCAGCAGCTTAGTCAGGACAGACAATGAGCAGTTCTTC.

The chain carries TRBV6-5 and TRBJ2-7, with a weak D call TRBD2 (6 bases). V lost 2 bases and J 7 bases, leaving 15 bases between the germline ends. This CDR3 contains 14 residues. CDR1 is MNHEY and CDR2 is SVGAGI in the germline V gene. The DNA for the CDR3 is TGTGCCAGCAGTTACGACTCGGGGGTCGGAGAGCAGTACTTC. Protein sequence: CASSYDSGVGEQYF.

The chain has TRBV5-4 and TRBJ2-3; D is undetermined. With 1 base removed from V and 2 bases from J, the gap between germline ends came to 11 bases. This CDR3 contains 15 residues. CDR1 is SGHNT and CDR2 is YYREEE in the germline V gene (reference sequence). CDR3 in amino acids: CASSLWSVNTDTQYF. CDR3 nucleotide sequence: TGTGCCAGCAGCTTGTGGTCGGTGAACACAGATACGCAGTATTTT. Full variable domain (rest looked up from reference TRBV5-4 and TRBJ2-3): ETGVTQSPTHLIKTRGQQVTLRCSSQSGHNTVSWYQQALGQGPQFIFQYYREEENGRGNFPPRFSGLQFPNYSSELNVNALELDDSALYLCASSLWSVNTDTQYFGPGTRLTVL.

J is TRBJ1-1 and V is TRBV28; tentative D call: TRBD1 (6 bases). This CDR3 spans 14 amino acids. With 6 bases removed from V and 5 bases from J, the gap between germline ends came to 16 bases. Germline CDR1 and CDR2: MDHEN and SYDVKM. The CDR3 is CASSLGGGRTEAFF. As DNA, the CDR3 is TGTGCCAGCAGCCTCGGGGGCGGTCGAACTGAAGCTTTCTTT.

Judged by abundance, this clone is large. The rearrangement joins TRBV4-1 to TRBJ2-5; tentatively, D is TRBD1 or TRBD2 (5 bases each). The V gene lost 3 bases and the J gene lost 5 bases, with 13 bases spanning the gap. The CDR3 is made up of 14 amino acids. CDR1 and CDR2 (germline): MGHRA, YSYEKL. CDR3: CASSQDFEGETQYF. The CDR3, as DNA: TGCGCCAGCAGCCAGGATTTTGAGGGGGAGACCCAGTACTTC.

This chain connects TRBV7-9 to TRBJ2-5; D unresolved. The CDR3 covers 14 residues. Trimming cost V 2 bases and J 2 bases, with 9 bases left between them. Germline V CDR1 and CDR2: SEHNR, FQNEAQ (reference sequence). The CDR3 DNA sequence: TGTGCCAGCAGCTTAAAATCTACTCAAGAGACCCAGTACTTC. It encodes CASSLKSTQETQYF.

The chain carries TRBV5-6 and TRBJ1-4; unclear D gene. Germline assignment: CDR1 SGHDT and CDR2 YYEEEE. The V and J ends lost 0 bases and 4 bases respectively, with 10 bases between them. The CDR3 sequence is 15 residues long. The CDR3 DNA reads as TGTGCCAGCAGCTTGGTTGCGGTCAATAATGAAAAACTGTTTTTT. Translation: CASSLVAVNNEKLFF. Full variable domain (outside the CDR3, taken from reference TRBV5-6 and TRBJ1-4): DAGVTQSPTHLIKTRGQQVTLRCSPKSGHDTVSWYQQALGQGPQFIFQYYEEEERQRGNFPDRFSGHQFPNYSSELNVNALLLGDSALYLCASSLVAVNNEKLFFGSGTQLSVL.

Comments on this clone: Additional DNA sequences in this sample encode the identical CDR3. The chain couples TRBV5-1 to TRBJ2-2, with 7 bases aligning to TRBD1. Germline CDR1 and CDR2: SGHRS and YFSETQ. The CDR3 runs to 16 residues. The V segment lost 1 base and the J segment 3 bases; nucleotides outside the gene matches: 6. The CDR3 loop reads CASSLRTGGDTGELFF. CDR3 nucleotides: TGCGCCAGCAGCTTGAGGACAGGAGGCGACACCGGGGAGCTGTTTTTT.